One T cell receptor beta chain is described in this entry. The data derive from a study of identifying expanded T cells in peripheral blood. Healthy donors had no documented immune events, such as infections, while sampled. Data came from immunoSEQ multiplex PCR; TCRdb stores just in-frame clones and leaves some out. In the table there are tens of thousands of clones, nearly 90% of which are singletons. CDR1 is MNHEY, CDR2 SVGAGI, per germline. This CDR3 contains 14 residues. With 6 bases removed from V and 4 bases from J, the gap between germline ends came to 15 bases. The sample comprised blood. The chain couples TRBV6-5 to TRBJ1-2; D is unresolved. The origin of this receptor is a person between 18 and 75 years old in good health. Here the CDR3 reads CASRAPERSYGYTF. The CDR3 coding sequence is TGTGCCAGCAGAGCCCCCGAGCGTTCCTATGGCTACACCTTC.